This T cell receptor beta chain derives from a study of regulatory T cells in long-lasting Graves disease. For the study at large: Persistent cases were those of Graves' disease that involved over 5 years of antithyroid drugs with positive TSH receptor antibodies. Study outcomes and limitations: TCR diversity in persistent Graves' patients was below that of newly diagnosed ones. Favored usage of TRBV28, TRBJ1-2 and TRBJ2-5 was recorded in persistent disease.

Regarding time point: persistent/refractory GD, antithyroid drugs over 5 years with positive TRAb. RNA isolated from PBMCs was used to make the TCR library. The CDR3 runs 14 residues. CDR1 SNHLY and CDR2 FYNNEI come from the germline V gene. V was cut by 4 bases and J by 2 bases, with 12 bases left in between. To make TCR beta libraries, researchers used iRepertoire HTBI primers and Arm-PCR of CDR3 regions. TCRdb itself ran the multiplex PCR reads through MiXCR, one entry per CDR3 protein. The table records roughly 490,000 distinct CDR3 sequences, about 22% of them present only once. This clonotype has a count of ten or more. The antigen remains unidentified.

Sequences were derived from peripheral blood mononuclear cells (PBMCs), sampled when the disease was refractory, from a patient treated with antithyroid drugs. The chain carries TRBV2 and TRBJ2-7; D gene uncertain. The sequence was obtained from a female donor with Graves disease. The CDR3 DNA reads as TGTGCCAGCAGTGGGATAACAAACCCCTACGAGCAGTACTTC. Translation: CASSGITNPYEQYF.